The next 30 T cell receptor beta chains were all read from a single sample in a study of a mutant IDH1 vaccine in newly diagnosed glioma. Only in-frame clones appear in the TCRdb table, and some are missing; sequencing was by immunoSEQ multiplex PCR. The sample includes tens of thousands of clones, approximately 84% of them seen just once. Time point in this sample: week 23, last vaccination. A 20-mer mutant IDH1 peptide at 300 ug was injected subcutaneously with topical imiquimod. For these TCRs, the target antigens are not known. Specimen: PBMCs, collected from a glioma patient whose treatment included an IDH1 peptide vaccine. Every receptor here comes from a man younger than 35 with glioma.

The V gene is TRBV29-1, the J gene TRBJ2-7; 9 nucleotides line up with TRBD1. Germline CDR1 reads SQVTM; CDR2 reads ANQGSEA. The trim removed 3 bases at V and 3 bases at J, leaving 0 bases unmatched. The CDR3 extends over 12 amino acids. CDR3 DNA: TGCAGCGTTGAGACAGGGGGCTACGAGCAGTACTTC. Its protein is CSVETGGYEQYF.

The CDR3 sequence is CASSSRVRGNDEQYF. The CDR3 DNA is TGTGCCAGCAGCTCCCGCGTCCGGGGAAACGACGAGCAGTACTTC. V gene TRBV9 combines with J gene TRBJ2-7; TRBD2 might be the D (5 bases). The V end lost 4 bases, the J end lost 5 bases, and 19 bases lay between the germline ends. The germline V gene has CDR1 SGDLS and CDR2 YYNGEE. The CDR3 runs to 15 residues.

This chain links TRBV5-6 with TRBJ1-2; TRBD1 matches 8 bases. This CDR3 has 13 residues. V trimming: 4 bases; J trimming: 3 bases; junction bases outside the gene matches: 2. Germline V CDR1 and CDR2: SGHDT, YYEEEE. CDR3: CASSLQGDYGYTF. The CDR3 coding sequence is TGTGCCAGCAGCCTACAGGGGGACTATGGCTACACCTTC.

V is TRBV30 and J is TRBJ1-2, with TRBD1 matching 7 bases. Germline-derived CDR1 and CDR2 are GTSNPN and SVGIG (reference sequence). Trimming at V came to 0 bases and at J to 8 bases, leaving 9 bases not matched to a gene. The CDR3 runs to 14 residues. The CDR3 loop reads CAWSVGVSGGGYTF. The CDR3 DNA follows: TGTGCCTGGAGTGTAGGTGTGTCAGGGGGAGGCTACACCTTC.

The J gene is TRBJ2-1, the V gene TRBV4-3, with a possible D match to TRBD2 (6 bases). Germline V lookup: CDR1 LGHNA, CDR2 YSLEER. Trimming removed 1 base from V and 0 bases from J, with 10 bases in between. The CDR3 loop spans 16 amino acids. CDR3 amino acids: CASSQARDSSYNEQFF. CDR3 sequence (DNA): TGCGCCAGCAGCCAAGCACGGGACTCCTCCTACAATGAGCAGTTCTTC.

The chain employs TRBV6-1 and TRBJ2-7, with 7 bases lining up with TRBD1. CDR1 MNHNS and CDR2 SASEGT come from the germline V gene. The CDR3 runs to 13 residues. Losses at the gene ends were 5 bases for V and 6 bases for J; bases not matched to a gene: 7. The CDR3 region has the DNA TGTGCCAGCAGTAGACAGGGTGGTGCCGAGCAGTACTTC. It yields the protein CASSRQGGAEQYF.

The chain has TRBV7-8 and TRBJ2-1; TRBD2 matches at 9 bases. Germline trimming cut 2 bases from V and 4 bases from J; bases unmatched to any gene: 3. Germline V lookup: CDR1 SGHVS, CDR2 FQNEAQ. This CDR3 has 15 amino acids. The CDR3 protein is CASSLLSGSYNEQFF. The CDR3, as DNA: TGTGCCAGCAGCTTACTTAGCGGGAGTTACAATGAGCAGTTCTTC.

The chain links TRBV6-1 to TRBJ2-5; perhaps TRBD2 as D (6 bases). Germline V lookup: CDR1 MNHNS, CDR2 SASEGT. Trimming cost V 2 bases and J 5 bases, with 12 bases left between them. The CDR3 has 14 amino acids. CDR3 DNA sequence: TGTGCCAGCAGTGAATCGGGGGAGCGGGAGACCCAGTACTTC. Translation gives CASSESGERETQYF.

This CDR3 is CATSGAPLLGTEAFF. DNA of the CDR3: TGTGCCACCAGCGGGGCCCCCCTTTTGGGCACTGAAGCTTTCTTT. The chain couples TRBV15 to TRBJ1-1, with D perhaps TRBD1 (5 bases). The CDR3 loop spans 15 amino acids. V lost 5 bases and J lost 4, with 17 bases in between. The germline CDR1 and CDR2 sequences are LNHNV and YYDKDF (reference sequence).

The chain uses TRBV28 and TRBJ2-7; D unresolved. Germline CDR1 and CDR2: MDHEN and SYDVKM. The CDR3 has 13 residues. Trimming removed 5 bases at V and 5 bases at J, with 13 bases between. The DNA for the CDR3 is TGTGCCAGCAGTCAACCGGCCCATCACGAGCAGTACTTC. It codes for CASSQPAHHEQYF. The variable domain in full, with the rest retrieved from reference TRBV28 and TRBJ2-7, is DVKVTQSSRYLVKRTGEKVFLECVQDMDHENMFWYRQDPGLGLRLIYFSYDVKMKEKGDIPEGYSVSREKKERFSLILESASTNQTSMYLCASSQPAHHEQYFGPGTRLTVT.

This clone showed up just a few times. The gene calls are TRBV28 and TRBJ1-5; 8 bases align to TRBD1. The V segment lost 3 bases and the J segment 6 bases; nucleotides outside the gene matches: 13. The CDR3 has 17 amino acids. Germline V CDR1 and CDR2: MDHEN, SYDVKM. CDR3 DNA sequence: TGTGCCAGCAGTTTCCCCCCGGAACAGGGGGACTCTCAGCCCCAGCATTTT. Translating it yields CASSFPPEQGDSQPQHF.

The chain couples TRBV19 to TRBJ1-1; D is possibly TRBD1 (5 bases). Per the germline V gene, CDR1 is LNHDA and CDR2 is SQIVND (reference sequence). V shed 2 bases and J shed 1 base, with 11 bases lying between them. The CDR3 consists of 15 residues. The CDR3, as DNA: TGTGCCAGTAGTATATACGGGACGGCGAACACTGAAGCTTTCTTT. This gives the protein CASSIYGTANTEAFF.

The rearrangement joins TRBV7-9 to TRBJ1-6; 9 nucleotides align to TRBD1. Trimming took 5 bases from V and 10 from J; bases not matched to a gene: 9. In germline, CDR1 is SEHNR, CDR2 FQNEAQ (reference sequence). CDR3 length: 15 residues. CDR3 bases: TGTGCCAGCAGCCACGACAGGGGGGCTTGGTCACCCCTCCACTTT. Its translation is CASSHDRGAWSPLHF.

CDR3 protein: CASGTYGTEGHEQYF. The DNA for the CDR3 is TGTGCCAGCGGCACTTACGGGACAGAGGGTCACGAGCAGTACTTC. This chain uses TRBV27 with TRBJ2-7, with 7 bases matching TRBD1. Germline CDR1 is MNHEY and CDR2 is SMNVEV (reference sequence). The CDR3 runs to 15 residues. V was clipped by 8 bases and J by 5 bases; unmatched bases: 15.

This chain uses TRBV5-6 with TRBJ1-5, with TRBD1 as a possible D gene (5 bases). This CDR3 comprises 16 residues. From germline, CDR1 is SGHDT and CDR2 YYEEEE. V lost 1 base and J lost 3, with 14 bases in between. The CDR3 sequence: CASSLYKGRINQPQHF. Here the CDR3 DNA reads TGTGCCAGCAGCTTGTACAAGGGACGGATCAATCAGCCCCAGCATTTT.

V and J are TRBV27 and TRBJ1-2; weak D call: TRBD1 (6 bases). Germline V lookup: CDR1 MNHEY, CDR2 SMNVEV (reference sequence). The germline V and J ends were trimmed by 6 bases and 4 bases, with 12 bases remaining between them. The CDR3 spans 13 residues. The CDR3 here is CASSAGQFYGYTF. CDR3 nucleotide sequence: TGTGCCAGCAGCGCCGGACAGTTCTATGGCTACACCTTC.

This chain links TRBV29-1 with TRBJ2-2; D uncertain. Trimming stripped 1 base from V and 4 bases from J, with 7 bases between. The germline V gene has CDR1 SQVTM and CDR2 ANQGSEA. The CDR3 covers 13 residues. The CDR3 sequence is CSVEGPSTGELFF. CDR3 DNA: TGCAGCGTTGAAGGTCCGAGCACCGGGGAGCTGTTTTTT.

The rearrangement links TRBV27 to TRBJ1-4, with a possible D match to TRBD1 (5 bases). Germline CDR1 reads MNHEY; CDR2 reads SMNVEV (reference sequence). The CDR3 consists of 15 residues. Trimming took 7 bases from V and 0 from J, leaving 12 bases between them. CDR3 in amino acids: CASKAGLATNEKLFF. In nucleotides, the CDR3 is TGTGCCAGCAAGGCAGGGCTCGCAACTAATGAAAAACTGTTTTTT.

The rearrangement uses TRBV30 and TRBJ1-6, with D perhaps TRBD1 (5 bases). V gave up 6 bases and J gave up 3 bases, with 12 bases separating them. The germline V gene has CDR1 GTSNPN and CDR2 SVGIG (reference sequence). The CDR3 is 14 amino acids. The CDR3: CACSTGVYNSPLHF. CDR3 coding DNA: TGTGCCTGCTCCACAGGCGTCTATAATTCACCCCTCCACTTT.

Turning to this clone: This same CDR3 is encoded by further DNA sequences in the sample. The rearrangement uses TRBV6-5 and TRBJ1-2, with D perhaps matching TRBD1 (5 bases). Germline values: CDR1 MNHEY, CDR2 SVGAGI. This CDR3 is built from 13 residues. Trimming pared 2 bases from V and 4 bases from J, leaving 8 bases between. The CDR3 nucleotides read TGTGCCAGCAGTTACAGGGGAGGCTATGGCTACACCTTC. It yields the protein CASSYRGGYGYTF.

The rearrangement uses TRBV27 and TRBJ1-5; D uncertain. Germline-derived CDR1 and CDR2 are MNHEY and SMNVEV (reference sequence). CDR3 length equals 14 residues. Between the trimmed V and J ends, which lost 4 bases and 6 bases, there was a span of 13 bases. The CDR3 nucleotides are TGTGCCAGCAGTTCCCAAGGGCGAGGTCAGCCCCAGCATTTT. Its translation is CASSSQGRGQPQHF.

The chain links TRBV6-1 to TRBJ2-7; TRBD1 aligns across 8 bases. The CDR3 has 15 amino acids. The germline V gene encodes CDR1 MNHNS and CDR2 SASEGT. J was trimmed by 1 base and V by 7 bases; bases with no gene match: 9. Written as DNA, the CDR3 is TGTGCCAGCACCAGAGACAGGGGAGATTCCTACGAGCAGTACTTC. This translates into CASTRDRGDSYEQYF.

This clone was counted a single time. This chain uses TRBV7-2 with TRBJ2-1, with 12 bases matching TRBD2. Germline CDR1 and CDR2: SGHTA and FQGNSA. V was pared by 0 bases and J by 7 bases, with 10 bases of the junction left unmatched. The CDR3 has 18 amino acids. CDR3 loop: CASSLAALAGGGGNEQFF. CDR3 in DNA: TGTGCCAGCAGCTTAGCGGCACTAGCGGGAGGAGGTGGGAATGAGCAGTTCTTC.

The V call is TRBV21-1, the J call TRBJ1-5; the table gives TRBD1 as D, unverified against the DNA. TRBV21-1 is a listed pseudogene. The CDR3 length is 18 residues. CDR3 coding DNA: TGTGCCAGCAGCAATAGATCCCCGAGGTGGCAGGGTGTCAAGCCCCAGCATTTT. This encodes CASSNRSPRWQGVKPQHF.

This rearrangement joins TRBV5-6 to TRBJ2-5, with D hard to call. The V end was cut by 4 bases, the J end by 5 bases, with 15 bases between. The CDR3 length is 14 residues. Per the germline V gene, CDR1 is SGHDT and CDR2 is YYEEEE. The CDR3 nucleotides are TGTGCCAGCAGCCCGACCCTTCCGAGGGAGACCCAGTACTTC. This translates into CASSPTLPRETQYF.

This clone was counted only a few times. V usage is TRBV2 and J usage is TRBJ2-2; 8 positions match TRBD1. The trim removed 5 bases at V and 3 bases at J, leaving 8 bases unmatched. The CDR3 spans 16 residues. Germline V gives CDR1 SNHLY, CDR2 FYNNEI. The CDR3 is CASSPIRTGYTGELFF. CDR3 DNA: TGTGCCAGCAGTCCGATTCGGACAGGGTACACCGGGGAGCTGTTTTTT.

The chain couples TRBV12-1 to TRBJ1-2. TRBV12-1 is a listed pseudogene. The CDR3 runs to 14 residues. CDR3 coding DNA: TGTGCCAGCAGCTTTGGCGGGGGGGATGATGGCTACACCTTC. This gives the protein CASSFGGGDDGYTF.

This chain links TRBV4-1 with TRBJ1-3; TRBD1 matches 10 bases. V was clipped by 4 bases and J by 4 bases; unmatched bases: 1. The CDR3 is made up of 14 amino acids. CDR1 MGHRA and CDR2 YSYEKL come from the germline V gene. The CDR3 protein is CASSPGQGGNTIYF. The CDR3 region has the DNA TGCGCCAGCAGCCCGGGACAGGGGGGAAACACCATATATTTT.

This clone occurred a few times. The V call is TRBV29-1, the J call TRBJ1-2, with 9 bases that match TRBD1. Germline CDR1 reads SQVTM; CDR2 reads ANQGSEA. The CDR3 is 14 residues long. V gave up 7 bases and J gave up 4 bases; unmatched junction bases: 10. CDR3 DNA sequence: TGCAGCGCTCTTTCCGGGACAGGGACCTATGGCTACACCTTC. Protein sequence: CSALSGTGTYGYTF.

V is TRBV15 and J is TRBJ1-1, with D tentatively TRBD1 (6 bases). V was shortened by 4 bases and J by 6 bases, with 12 bases between the two germline ends. CDR1 LNHNV and CDR2 YYDKDF come from the germline V gene (reference sequence). This CDR3 is built from 13 residues. In DNA form, the CDR3 reads TGTGCCACCAGCAAAGCAGGGGCACCTGAAGCTTTCTTT. It codes for CATSKAGAPEAFF.